This T cell receptor beta chain stems from a study of T cell repertoires in cytomegalovirus infection. The overall study: Epitope selection comprised recently identified HLA-C-restricted CMV epitopes and well-studied HLA-B-restricted CMV epitopes. The public TCR beta signatures pointed to both CMV infection and matching HLA type. The study, taken as a whole, reports: Carriage of CMV together with the relevant HLA was identifiable through cumulative public TCR beta family frequency. Clonotypes of TCR beta that were HLA-C-restricted and CMV-specific dominated the ex vivo response.

Germline CDR1 and CDR2: MDHEN and SYDVKM. Trimming pared 8 bases from V and 0 bases from J, leaving 13 bases between. The CDR3 is 14 amino acids. One entry per CDR3 protein, called by TCRdb with MiXCR from the reads. This sample carries approximately 730,000 distinct CDR3 sequences, 25% to 35% of them seen once, and the ten largest clones take roughly 13%. This clonotype showed up just a few times. Its antigen is still unknown. This chain links TRBV28 with TRBJ1-1; D unclear. The specimen comprised cultured CD8+ T cells from PBMCs, sampled from culture after CMV antigen stimulation. The receptor was derived from a human donor in good health (CMV status not recorded). Some clones in this sample may be carry-over from other donors' samples. CDR3 in amino acids: CASAHGPVNTEAFF. The CDR3, as DNA: TGTGCCAGCGCTCACGGACCCGTGAACACTGAAGCTTTCTTT.